This entry concerns a single T cell receptor (beta chain). Its target is unknown. The data were obtained in a study of shared clonotypes between healthy human individuals. Study details: For every donor, three CD4 naive, three CD4 memory, two CD8 naive and one CD8 memory plates were used.

Overall study results and limits: Naive CD4 clonotypes were shared across a few donors at 4.5% to 6.5%.

The data were produced by immunoSEQ multiplex PCR, yet TCRdb's version contains in-frame clones alone and is incomplete. The sample carries over 1.5 million clones, 95% to 99% recorded once. Each sample came from a Caucasian adult donor living in Nashville, Tennessee. The sequence came from a man aged 25 to 45 in good health. Sequenced sample: naive CD4+ T cells sorted from blood. The subset here: CD45RA+ positively selected.

Here the CDR3 DNA reads TGTGCCAGCAGTTCAGATGGACCGATTTCTGGAAACACCATATATTTT. Its translation: CASSSDGPISGNTIYF. The gene calls are TRBV6-5 and TRBJ1-3, with D uncertain. Germline CDR1 and CDR2: MNHEY and SVGAGI. CDR3 length: 16 amino acids. The V gene lost 4 bases and the J gene lost 1 base, with 14 bases spanning the gap.